The rows below give T cell receptor beta chains drawn from one sample of a study of T-cell memory formation after mild COVID-19. TCRdb analysed the 5' RACE reads with MiXCR anew, one entry per CDR3 protein. The table lists roughly 510,000 distinct CDR3 sequences, 15% to 20% of them singletons. What was sequenced was PBMCs or a T cell subset sorted from them (not recorded which). The receptors stem from an adult woman who had mild COVID-19 (a few samples of this study predate the infection). Cell type and time point are not known. The CDR3 runs from the conserved cysteine through the conserved F or W. Fields, in order: J gene, clone size, V gene, D gene, CDR3 DNA, CDR3 protein. The D gene is left open where the match is weak. Part of the rows lack a size; the others show once, few, many or a class for expanded clones.

j_gene: TRBJ1-6; abundance: NA; v_gene: TRBV20-1; d_gene: TRBD1; CDR3nt: TGCAGTGCTAGCTCGGGACAGGGTGAGAATTCACCCCTCCACTTT; CDR3aa: CSASSGQGENSPLHF
j_gene: TRBJ2-7; abundance: NA; v_gene: TRBV20-1; d_gene: NA; CDR3nt: TGCAGTGCTAGAATTACACAGACGTCCGACCCCTACGAGCAGTACTTC; CDR3aa: CSARITQTSDPYEQYF
j_gene: TRBJ2-7; abundance: few; v_gene: TRBV12-3/TRBV12-4; d_gene: TRBD1; CDR3nt: TGTGCCAGCAGCCTCGCCGGGACAGGTACTTCCTACGAGCAGTACTTC; CDR3aa: CASSLAGTGTSYEQYF
j_gene: TRBJ2-1; abundance: NA; v_gene: TRBV20-1; d_gene: TRBD2; CDR3nt: TGCAGTGCTGGGGGGCCACCTATCAGCGGGGGATCCTACAATGAGCAGTTCTTC; CDR3aa: CSAGGPPISGGSYNEQFF
j_gene: TRBJ2-2; abundance: NA; v_gene: TRBV30; d_gene: NA; CDR3nt: TGTGCCTGGAGTCCCACTAGGAACACCGGGGAGCTGTTTTTT; CDR3aa: CAWSPTRNTGELFF
j_gene: TRBJ2-3; abundance: few; v_gene: TRBV7-9; d_gene: TRBD2; CDR3nt: TGTGCCAGCAGCCCCGCAACGACGGGACTATGGACAGATACGCAGTATTTT; CDR3aa: CASSPATTGLWTDTQYF
j_gene: TRBJ2-1; abundance: few; v_gene: TRBV5-5; d_gene: NA; CDR3nt: TGTGCCAGCAGCCAGGGATGGGGGACCAGTGAGCAGTTCTTC; CDR3aa: CASSQGWGTSEQFF
j_gene: TRBJ2-7; abundance: NA; v_gene: TRBV7-9; d_gene: NA; CDR3nt: TGTGCCAGCAGCTTAGGGGAAAGTCGGGGGACAATAATCTACGAGCAGTACTTC; CDR3aa: CASSLGESRGTIIYEQYF
j_gene: TRBJ2-5; abundance: NA; v_gene: TRBV7-9; d_gene: NA; CDR3nt: TGTGCCAGCAGCTCCACCAGGGGTGGGGTAGAGACCCAGTACTTC; CDR3aa: CASSSTRGGVETQYF
j_gene: TRBJ2-1; abundance: NA; v_gene: TRBV12-3/TRBV12-4; d_gene: NA; CDR3nt: TGTGCCAGCAGTTTTCAGCTAGACCTGAGGGGTGAGCAGTTCTTC; CDR3aa: CASSFQLDLRGEQFF
j_gene: TRBJ1-1; abundance: NA; v_gene: TRBV5-8; d_gene: NA; CDR3nt: TGTGCCAGCAGCTTGGTGGATGACGGTGGTGAAGCTTTCTTT; CDR3aa: CASSLVDDGGEAFF
j_gene: TRBJ2-1; abundance: few; v_gene: TRBV7-9; d_gene: NA; CDR3nt: TGTGCCAGCAGCTTGGCGGAGACCTCCTACAATGAGCAGTTCTTC; CDR3aa: CASSLAETSYNEQFF
j_gene: TRBJ2-7; abundance: NA; v_gene: TRBV4-1; d_gene: TRBD1; CDR3nt: TGCGCCAGCAGCCAATGGACAGGGGAGTTCGACGAGCAGTACTTC; CDR3aa: CASSQWTGEFDEQYF
j_gene: TRBJ1-2; abundance: NA; v_gene: TRBV24-1; d_gene: TRBD1; CDR3nt: TGTGCCACCAGTGATTCGGCCAGGGGGAACTATGGCTACACCTTC; CDR3aa: CATSDSARGNYGYTF
j_gene: TRBJ1-6; abundance: few; v_gene: TRBV6-2/TRBV6-3; d_gene: NA; CDR3nt: TGTGCCAGCAGAGAACCGGGACCTAAGAATTCACCCCTCCACTTT; CDR3aa: CASREPGPKNSPLHF
j_gene: TRBJ2-5; abundance: NA; v_gene: TRBV10-3; d_gene: NA; CDR3nt: TGTGCCATCAGTGAAAATGCCTTGGGAGGTCTGGAGACCCAGTACTTC; CDR3aa: CAISENALGGLETQYF
j_gene: TRBJ2-3; abundance: few; v_gene: TRBV12-3/TRBV12-4; d_gene: NA; CDR3nt: TGTGCCAGCAGCCGCAACAGGGACTCAAGGACAGATACGCAGTATTTT; CDR3aa: CASSRNRDSRTDTQYF
j_gene: TRBJ2-5; abundance: NA; v_gene: TRBV7-9; d_gene: TRBD1; CDR3nt: TGTGCCAGCAGCTTTTTCCGACAGGGCGGTGAGACCCAGTACTTC; CDR3aa: CASSFFRQGGETQYF
j_gene: TRBJ2-1; abundance: many; v_gene: TRBV20-1; d_gene: TRBD2; CDR3nt: TGCAGTAGTAGCGGGGGAAGGTTTGAGCAGTTCTTC; CDR3aa: CSSSGGRFEQFF
j_gene: TRBJ2-7; abundance: few; v_gene: TRBV2; d_gene: TRBD1; CDR3nt: TGTGCCAGCAAAACAGCCCCGGGACAGGGGGCGCGGGAGCAGTACTTC; CDR3aa: CASKTAPGQGAREQYF
j_gene: TRBJ2-1; abundance: many; v_gene: TRBV24-1; d_gene: TRBD1; CDR3nt: TGTGCCACCAGTGATTCCGGGACAGGCAAGAATGAGCAGTTCTTC; CDR3aa: CATSDSGTGKNEQFF
j_gene: TRBJ2-5; abundance: NA; v_gene: TRBV25-1; d_gene: NA; CDR3nt: TGTGCCAGCACCGCCGCTGGGTCAGGGCTTCAAGAGACCCAGTACTTC; CDR3aa: CASTAAGSGLQETQYF
j_gene: TRBJ2-1; abundance: few; v_gene: TRBV11-1; d_gene: TRBD1; CDR3nt: TGTGCCAGCAGTCCTACACAGGGGGCCTACAATGAGCAGTTCTTC; CDR3aa: CASSPTQGAYNEQFF
j_gene: TRBJ2-2; abundance: few; v_gene: TRBV5-1; d_gene: NA; CDR3nt: TGCGCCAGCACCCCCCTAAGTTCCAACACCGGGGAGCTGTTTTTT; CDR3aa: CASTPLSSNTGELFF
j_gene: TRBJ2-3; abundance: NA; v_gene: TRBV20-1; d_gene: NA; CDR3nt: TGCAGTGCTAGGGCCCCAGGGTCCAGCACAGATACGCAGTATTTT; CDR3aa: CSARAPGSSTDTQYF
j_gene: TRBJ2-6; abundance: few; v_gene: TRBV6-2/TRBV6-3; d_gene: NA; CDR3nt: TGTGCCAGCAGTTACGCGGCGAGAGGTCTGAGCTCTGGGGCCAACGTCCTGACTTTC; CDR3aa: CASSYAARGLSSGANVLTF
j_gene: TRBJ2-3; abundance: NA; v_gene: TRBV7-9; d_gene: NA; CDR3nt: TGTGCCAGCAGCCCCCGTTTGGGGAGAGGCACAGATACGCAGTATTTT; CDR3aa: CASSPRLGRGTDTQYF
j_gene: TRBJ1-2; abundance: NA; v_gene: TRBV5-1; d_gene: TRBD1; CDR3nt: TGCGCCAGCAGCTCCCTCCAGGGGGGCGATGGCTACACCTTC; CDR3aa: CASSSLQGGDGYTF
j_gene: TRBJ1-1; abundance: few; v_gene: TRBV4-2; d_gene: NA; CDR3nt: TGTGCCAGCAGCCCCCGGAATTTTGAGGTGCTGAACACTGAAGCTTTCTTT; CDR3aa: CASSPRNFEVLNTEAFF
j_gene: TRBJ2-5; abundance: many; v_gene: TRBV5-1; d_gene: NA; CDR3nt: TGCGCCAGCAGCTTCTCCCAGCAAGAGACCCAGTACTTC; CDR3aa: CASSFSQQETQYF
j_gene: TRBJ1-6; abundance: many; v_gene: TRBV27; d_gene: NA; CDR3nt: TGTGCCAGCAGTTTATCGGTAAACTCCTATTCACCCCTCCACTTT; CDR3aa: CASSLSVNSYSPLHF
j_gene: TRBJ1-2; abundance: NA; v_gene: TRBV7-8; d_gene: NA; CDR3nt: TGTGCCAGCAGGGACCCTGATGCCCAGCCCGGCTATGGCTACACCTTC; CDR3aa: CASRDPDAQPGYGYTF
j_gene: TRBJ2-1; abundance: many; v_gene: TRBV11-2; d_gene: TRBD2; CDR3nt: TGTGCCAGCAGCCCGGGACTAGCGGGGGGGCAGTATCTTAATGAGCAGTTCTTC; CDR3aa: CASSPGLAGGQYLNEQFF
j_gene: TRBJ2-5; abundance: NA; v_gene: TRBV5-1; d_gene: NA; CDR3nt: TGCGCCAGCAGATACCTTGGGACCATCCAAGAGACCCAGTACTTC; CDR3aa: CASRYLGTIQETQYF
j_gene: TRBJ1-5; abundance: once; v_gene: TRBV7-6; d_gene: TRBD1; CDR3nt: TGTGCCAGCAGCTCCATGCCAGGGGGACCTGATCAGCCCCAGCATTTT; CDR3aa: CASSSMPGGPDQPQHF
j_gene: TRBJ2-4; abundance: few; v_gene: TRBV27; d_gene: TRBD2; CDR3nt: TGTGCCAGCAGTGCTTTAGCGGGAGCGTCCGGGAACATTCAGTACTTC; CDR3aa: CASSALAGASGNIQYF
j_gene: TRBJ2-1; abundance: NA; v_gene: TRBV11-3; d_gene: NA; CDR3nt: TGTGCCAGCAGCTTGCCTAGCCGGAATGAGCAGTTCTTC; CDR3aa: CASSLPSRNEQFF
j_gene: TRBJ2-7; abundance: NA; v_gene: TRBV5-5; d_gene: NA; CDR3nt: TGTGCCAGCAGCTTGGAGGTCTACGAGCAGTACTTC; CDR3aa: CASSLEVYEQYF
j_gene: TRBJ1-2; abundance: NA; v_gene: TRBV24-1; d_gene: TRBD1; CDR3nt: TGTGCCACCAGTGACCCCAGCCTGGACAGGGACTATGGCTACACCTTC; CDR3aa: CATSDPSLDRDYGYTF
j_gene: TRBJ1-2; abundance: few; v_gene: TRBV6-5; d_gene: NA; CDR3nt: TGTGCCGCCTGGGGACTGAGGGGCGGCTACACCTTC; CDR3aa: CAAWGLRGGYTF
j_gene: TRBJ2-3; abundance: NA; v_gene: TRBV5-1; d_gene: TRBD1; CDR3nt: TGCGCCAGCAGCACCGGACAGGGTGGAGCAGATACGCAGTATTTT; CDR3aa: CASSTGQGGADTQYF
j_gene: TRBJ2-1; abundance: NA; v_gene: TRBV4-2; d_gene: TRBD2; CDR3nt: TGTGCCAGCAGCCAAGGGGTGGGGAGCGGGAGAAGGACCTACAATGAGCAGTTCTTC; CDR3aa: CASSQGVGSGRRTYNEQFF
j_gene: TRBJ2-4; abundance: NA; v_gene: TRBV7-9; d_gene: TRBD2; CDR3nt: TGTGCCAGCAGCTTCTGGGAGGGTTCCAAAAACATTCAGTACTTC; CDR3aa: CASSFWEGSKNIQYF
j_gene: TRBJ1-1; abundance: NA; v_gene: TRBV7-2; d_gene: NA; CDR3nt: TGTGCCAGCAGCTGGAAGGCCAGGGTCACTGAAGCTTTCTTT; CDR3aa: CASSWKARVTEAFF
j_gene: TRBJ2-7; abundance: few; v_gene: TRBV29-1; d_gene: TRBD2; CDR3nt: TGCAGCGTTGAAGTGCAGACTAGCGGAAGACAACCTGGAGAGCAGTACTTC; CDR3aa: CSVEVQTSGRQPGEQYF